The 23 T cell receptor beta chains below were found in one sample sequenced in a study of cytomegalovirus exposure and HLA in healthy donors. A multiplex PCR was run with 60 Vbeta primers and 13 Jbeta primers. The table came from immunoSEQ multiplex PCR; TCRdb's copy has only in-frame clones and leaves some out. The data hold about 140,000 clones, with approximately 68% observed a single time. Sequencing was done on a sample of PBMCs. The receptors shown here come from a man aged 35-49 years in good health and CMV-seronegative.

The J gene is TRBJ1-3, the V gene TRBV6-6, with 11 positions matching TRBD1. The CDR3 extends over 16 amino acids. CDR1 is MNHNY, CDR2 SVGAGI, per germline (reference sequence). The ends lost 5 bases at V and 2 bases at J; junction bases unmatched: 5. CDR3 DNA: TGTGCCAGCAGTCCGCCGGGACAGGGGGCTGGAAACACCATATATTTT. Translated: CASSPPGQGAGNTIYF.

The rearrangement joins TRBV30 to TRBJ2-5; D is uncertain. The CDR3 spans 12 residues. Germline V gives CDR1 GTSNPN, CDR2 SVGIG (reference sequence). The V and J ends lost 0 bases and 3 bases respectively, with 5 bases between them. CDR3 residues: CAWSVLKETQYF. CDR3 DNA sequence: TGTGCCTGGAGTGTACTGAAAGAGACCCAGTACTTC.

In its sample, this clone was seen a few times. The V and J genes are TRBV6-5 and TRBJ2-2, with D maybe TRBD1 (6 bases). Germline assignment: CDR1 MNHEY and CDR2 SVGAGI. This CDR3 region has 16 residues. The ends were cut back, 2 bases at V and 1 base at J, with 11 bases in the middle. The CDR3 DNA reads TGTGCCAGCAGTTACAGGCCCAGGGGGAACACCGGGGAGCTGTTTTTT. This encodes CASSYRPRGNTGELFF.

This chain uses TRBV14 with TRBJ1-2; 8 bases line up with TRBD1. Trimming at V came to 1 base and at J to 7 bases, leaving 11 bases not matched to a gene. The CDR3 covers 16 residues. Germline V gene data show CDR1 as SGHDN and CDR2 as FVKESK. The CDR3: CASSQGQGPSVFGYTF. The CDR3 DNA follows: TGTGCCAGCAGCCAAGGACAGGGGCCGTCAGTTTTTGGCTACACCTTC.

This clone was seen many times. The chain's CDR3 is CASSVTVEAFF. CDR3 nucleotides: TGTGCCAGCAGCGTAACAGTTGAAGCTTTCTTT. The gene calls are TRBV7-9 and TRBJ1-1, with D unclear. The CDR3 is 11 residues long. Germline V gives CDR1 SEHNR, CDR2 FQNEAQ (reference sequence). Deletions cut 5 bases from V and 7 bases from J, with 8 bases between.

The sample holds a few counts of this clone. The chain recombines TRBV4-1 with TRBJ1-1; unclear D gene. The CDR3 has 12 residues. The ends were cut back, 0 bases at V and 7 bases at J, with 6 bases in the middle. In germline, CDR1 is MGHRA, CDR2 YSYEKL. The CDR3 region has the DNA TGCGCCAGCAGCCAAGATCTGAGTGAAGCTTTCTTT. Translated: CASSQDLSEAFF.

V usage is TRBV7-2 and J usage is TRBJ2-5; D possibly corresponds to TRBD2 (5 bases). The DNA matches TRBJ2-7 better at its end, which makes the J call doubtful. This CDR3 is 13 amino acids long. Looked up from germline, CDR1 is SGHTA and CDR2 is FQGNSA. CDR3 region: CASSLDTRYEQYF. The CDR3 nucleotides read TGTGCCAGCAGCTTAGATACTAGGTACGAGCAGTACTTC.

The CDR3 region is CASSPRGHNEQFF. The CDR3 DNA follows: TGTGCCAGCAGCCCGAGAGGCCACAATGAGCAGTTCTTC. V gene TRBV28 combines with J gene TRBJ2-1; D is undetermined. The ends were cut back, 6 bases at V and 5 bases at J, with 11 bases in the middle. Germline CDR1 is MDHEN and CDR2 is SYDVKM. The CDR3 is 13 residues long.

This clone was detected only once. The junction differs from germline at one of its ends, possibly a read error. V is TRBV10-3 and J is TRBJ1-1; D gene uncertain. This CDR3 is built from 12 residues. Per the germline V gene, CDR1 is ENHRY and CDR2 is SYGVKD. The CDR3 bases are TGTGCCATCAGCAGGATGAACGCTGAAGCTTTCTTT. Translation: CAISRMNAEAFF.

The V and J genes are TRBV2 and TRBJ1-5, with TRBD1 identical over 7 bases. The CDR3 totals 14 residues. In germline, CDR1 is SNHLY, CDR2 FYNNEI. With 6 bases clipped from V and 6 bases from J, the junction kept 8 bases outside the gene matches. CDR3: CASRVDRAPQPQHF. CDR3 nucleotides: TGTGCCAGCAGAGTAGACAGGGCGCCTCAGCCCCAGCATTTT.

The V call is TRBV2, the J call TRBJ2-7; D gene ambiguous. V lost 0 bases and J 2 bases, leaving 8 bases between the germline ends. The CDR3 spans 14 residues. CDR1 is SNHLY and CDR2 is FYNNEI in the germline V gene. The CDR3 is CASSEAIDTYEQYF. CDR3 DNA: TGTGCCAGCAGTGAAGCGATAGACACCTACGAGCAGTACTTC.

This clone has just a few counts. Written as DNA, the CDR3 is TGTGCCAGCAGCTTAGCCTGGACAGGGGGGAATTCACCCCTCCACTTT. Translation gives CASSLAWTGGNSPLHF. The chain combines TRBV7-9 with TRBJ1-6; 10 positions match TRBD1. The CDR3 runs 16 residues. Germline assignment: CDR1 SEHNR and CDR2 FQNEAQ (reference sequence). The V and J ends lost 0 bases and 7 bases, in that order; junction bases with no gene match: 3.

The chain employs TRBV14 and TRBJ1-2; 7 bases agree with TRBD1. The trim removed 1 base at V and 3 bases at J, leaving 8 bases unmatched. This CDR3 is 16 amino acids long. CDR1 and CDR2 from the germline V gene are SGHDN and FVKESK. The DNA for the CDR3 is TGTGCCAGCAGCCAAGCAACAGGGGCCAGGGACTATGGCTACACCTTC. Translated, it gives CASSQATGARDYGYTF. Drawing the rest from reference TRBV14 and TRBJ1-2, the complete variable domain is EAGVTQFPSHSVIEKGQTVTLRCDPISGHDNLYWYRRVMGKEIKFLLHFVKESKQDESGMPNNRFLAERTGGTYSTLKVQPAELEDSGVYFCASSQATGARDYGYTFGSGTRLTVV.

The count of this clone is one. The V call is TRBV29-1, the J call TRBJ2-7, with D possibly being TRBD2 (6 bases). CDR3 length: 16 residues. Trimming cost V 4 bases and J 0 bases, with 19 bases left between them. CDR1 and CDR2 (germline): SQVTM, ANQGSEA. The CDR3 sequence is CSVGGGRTESSYEQYF. The CDR3 DNA reads as TGCAGCGTTGGGGGAGGTCGAACGGAGAGCTCCTACGAGCAGTACTTC.

This clone is a singleton in its sample. The V call is TRBV5-5, the J call TRBJ2-7; 11 nucleotides line up with TRBD2. This CDR3 has 16 residues. Losses at the gene ends were 2 bases for V and 0 bases for J; bases not matched to a gene: 4. In germline, CDR1 is SGHKS, CDR2 YYEKEE (reference sequence). The CDR3 sequence is CASSFPTSGGSYEQYF. As DNA, the CDR3 is TGTGCCAGCAGCTTCCCAACTAGCGGGGGCTCCTACGAGCAGTACTTC.

In nucleotides, the CDR3 is TGTGCCAGCAGCCTAGCGGGAGGCTCCTACGAGCAGTACTTC. It translates to CASSLAGGSYEQYF. The J gene is TRBJ2-7, the V gene TRBV11-2; 11 bases fit TRBD2. The CDR3 loop spans 14 amino acids. CDR1 is SGHAT, CDR2 FQNNGV, per germline. Trimming took 5 bases from V and 0 from J; bases not matched to a gene: 0.

The sample holds a few counts of this clone. This specimen includes other DNA sequences encoding the same CDR3. V is TRBV19 and J is TRBJ1-3; tentatively, D is TRBD1 (5 bases). CDR1 and CDR2 (germline): LNHDA, SQIVND (reference sequence). This CDR3 comprises 14 residues. Trimming pared 3 bases from V and 0 bases from J, leaving 6 bases between. The CDR3, as DNA: TGTGCCAGTAGTATTGACAGCTCTGGAAACACCATATATTTT. Its translation: CASSIDSSGNTIYF. Full variable domain (remainder filled in from reference TRBV19 and TRBJ1-3): DGGITQSPKYLFRKEGQNVTLSCEQNLNHDAMYWYRQDPGQGLRLIYYSQIVNDFQKGDIAEGYSVSREKKESFPLTVTSAQKNPTAFYLCASSIDSSGNTIYFGEGSWLTVV.

This chain links TRBV6-1 with TRBJ2-1, with 8 bases lining up with TRBD2. Trimming took 3 bases from V and 5 from J; bases not matched to a gene: 12. This CDR3 contains 17 residues. Germline CDR1 reads MNHNS; CDR2 reads SASEGT. CDR3 nucleotide sequence: TGTGCCAGCAGTGAGGAGATGCGGGGGGTCACAAACAATGAGCAGTTCTTC. Its protein is CASSEEMRGVTNNEQFF.

This clone was counted between two and nine times. The chain combines TRBV19 with TRBJ2-2; D not resolved. V lost 10 bases, J lost 1 base, and 16 bases lay in between. Germline V gene lookup returns CDR1 LNHDA and CDR2 SQIVND (reference sequence). The CDR3 has 15 amino acids. The CDR3 nucleotides are TGTGCCATATCCCCCAGGTCACTGAACACCGGGGAGCTGTTTTTT. It yields the protein CAISPRSLNTGELFF.

This clone came up once. The rearrangement joins TRBV2 to TRBJ1-5; a weak D match, TRBD1 (5 bases). Germline CDR1 reads SNHLY; CDR2 reads FYNNEI. The CDR3 covers 15 residues. V was pared by 6 bases and J by 2 bases, with 14 bases between. This CDR3 reads CASRPGGYGNQPQHF. The CDR3 region has the DNA TGTGCCAGCAGACCGGGGGGTTATGGCAATCAGCCCCAGCATTTT.

V is TRBV5-4 and J is TRBJ2-7; D is possibly TRBD2 (7 bases). The germline CDR1 and CDR2 sequences are SGHNT and YYREEE (reference sequence). This CDR3 comprises 14 residues. V was cut by 0 bases and J by 5 bases, with 12 bases left in between. The CDR3 loop reads CASSLAGGWDEQYF. Written as DNA, the CDR3 is TGTGCCAGCAGCTTGGCGGGGGGCTGGGACGAGCAGTACTTC.

The CDR3 DNA is TGTGCCAGCAGCTTGAGAATCGGACAGGGGGCTATGTCCTACGAGCAGTACTTC. This codes for CASSLRIGQGAMSYEQYF. The rearrangement joins TRBV7-2 to TRBJ2-7, with TRBD1 matching 11 bases. This CDR3 is built from 18 residues. Per germline, CDR1 SGHTA and CDR2 FQGNSA. Unmatched junction bases numbered 11, after V lost 3 bases and J lost 1 base.

This clone came up once. This chain links TRBV5-4 with TRBJ1-1; D unclear. The V end lost 0 bases, the J end lost 1 base, and 13 bases lay between the germline ends. The CDR3 has 16 residues. In germline, CDR1 is SGHNT, CDR2 YYREEE (reference sequence). The chain's CDR3 is CASSLGFPGSNTEAFF. For the CDR3, the DNA is TGTGCCAGCAGCTTGGGATTCCCGGGGTCGAACACTGAAGCTTTCTTT.